A selection of T cell receptor beta chains follows, all from one sample in a study of PD-L1 blockade in urothelial cancer. Produced via immunoSEQ multiplex PCR; TCRdb's table is partial and in-frame only. The sample lists 35,000 to 55,000 clones; around nine tenths were seen once. The sequenced sample was PBMCs, obtained around atezolizumab (anti-PD-L1) treatment. All receptors derive from a woman aged 55-69 years with urothelial cancer. The CDR3 runs from the conserved cysteine through the conserved F or W. Each record gives: clone size, V gene, CDR3 length, D gene, J gene, CDR3 DNA, CDR3 protein. The D gene is left open where the match is weak. The size of a clone is reported for some rows only, either as once, few or many, or as a class for expanded clones.

size: .
V: TRBV5-4
length: 17
D: TRBD2
J: TRBJ2-2
DNA: TGTGCCAGCAGTTCCGGGACTAGCGCTTCGAACACCGGGGAGCTGTTTTTT
CDR3: CASSSGTSASNTGELFF

size: .
V: TRBV5-6
length: 15
D: TRBD2
J: TRBJ2-2
DNA: TGTGCCAGCAGCTTTACTAGCGGCAACACCGGGGAGCTGTTTTTT
CDR3: CASSFTSGNTGELFF

size: .
V: TRBV7-9
length: 15
D: .
J: TRBJ1-2
DNA: TGCGCCAGCAGCCCGGTACAGGGAAAATGGTATGGCTACACCTTC
CDR3: CASSPVQGKWYGYTF

size: once
V: TRBV5-6
length: 15
D: .
J: TRBJ2-5
DNA: TGTGCCAGCAGCTTGGGGGGTTCAGCGGTAGAGACCCAGTACTTC
CDR3: CASSLGGSAVETQYF

size: .
V: TRBV18
length: 14
D: .
J: TRBJ1-5
DNA: TGTGCCAGCTCACGGGAGCATAGCAATCAGCCCCAGCATTTT
CDR3: CASSREHSNQPQHF

size: .
V: TRBV4-3
length: 16
D: .
J: TRBJ1-4
DNA: TGCGCCAGCAGCCACGGACACGAATCAACTAATGAAAAACTGTTTTTT
CDR3: CASSHGHESTNEKLFF

size: .
V: TRBV2
length: 15
D: .
J: TRBJ2-6
DNA: TGTGCCAGCAGTCTGGACAGCTCTGGGGCCAACGTCCTGACTTTC
CDR3: CASSLDSSGANVLTF

size: .
V: TRBV7-3
length: 14
D: .
J: TRBJ2-7
DNA: TGTGCCAGCAGCTTAATACCCGGGAGTGTCGAGCAGTACTTC
CDR3: CASSLIPGSVEQYF

size: once
V: TRBV4-1
length: 15
D: TRBD1
J: TRBJ2-1
DNA: TGCGCCAGCAGCCCAGGACAGGGCCCATCGGTTGAGCAGTTCTTC
CDR3: CASSPGQGPSVEQFF

size: few
V: TRBV6-1
length: 13
D: .
J: TRBJ2-7
DNA: TGTGCCAGCAGTGAAGGAAGCTCTACCGTCGAGTACTTC
CDR3: CASSEGSSTVEYF

size: .
V: TRBV7-2
length: 11
D: .
J: TRBJ2-1
DNA: TGTGCCAGCAGCTCTATACTTGAGCAGTTCTTC
CDR3: CASSSILEQFF

size: .
V: TRBV7-2
length: 16
D: .
J: TRBJ1-2
DNA: TGTGCCAGCAGCTTATTCGCGGGGGTTGTGGCCTATGGCTACACCTTC
CDR3: CASSLFAGVVAYGYTF

size: .
V: TRBV27
length: 15
D: TRBD2
J: TRBJ2-2
DNA: TGTGCCAGCAGAACTAGCGGGAGGGCCGCCGGGGAGCTGTTTTTT
CDR3: CASRTSGRAAGELFF

size: .
V: TRBV9
length: 15
D: TRBD1
J: TRBJ1-2
DNA: TGTGCCAGCAGCGGGACAGGGGCTTGGGTCTATGGCTACACCTTC
CDR3: CASSGTGAWVYGYTF

size: .
V: TRBV28
length: 17
D: TRBD1
J: TRBJ1-2
DNA: TGTGCCAGCAGTTTACCCCATACAGGGGGGATTAACTATGGCTACACCTTC
CDR3: CASSLPHTGGINYGYTF

size: once
V: TRBV4-2
length: 15
D: TRBD1
J: TRBJ1-2
DNA: TGTGCCAGCAGCCAAGAGCTGACAGGGCACTATGGCTACACCTTC
CDR3: CASSQELTGHYGYTF

size: .
V: TRBV19
length: 15
D: TRBD1
J: TRBJ1-5
DNA: TGTGCCAGTAGTCCCGACAGGGGAGCCAATCAGCCCCAGCATTTT
CDR3: CASSPDRGANQPQHF

size: .
V: TRBV7-6
length: 16
D: TRBD2
J: TRBJ2-3
DNA: TGTGCCAGCAGCCTGACTAGCGGGGCAAACACAGATACGCAGTATTTT
CDR3: CASSLTSGANTDTQYF

size: .
V: TRBV15
length: 17
D: .
J: TRBJ1-1
DNA: TGTGCCACCAGCAGAGATATTCAGGGAGGATGGAACACTGAAGCTTTCTTT
CDR3: CATSRDIQGGWNTEAFF

size: .
V: TRBV27
length: 14
D: TRBD1
J: TRBJ1-2
DNA: TGTGCCAGCAGTTGGGACAGGAACTCTTATGGCTACACCTTC
CDR3: CASSWDRNSYGYTF

size: .
V: TRBV5-1
length: 17
D: TRBD1
J: TRBJ2-3
DNA: TGCGCCAGCAGCTTAAGAGGGACAGGCCGCCCCACAGATACGCAGTATTTT
CDR3: CASSLRGTGRPTDTQYF

size: .
V: TRBV28
length: 13
D: .
J: TRBJ2-5
DNA: TGTGCCAGCAGTTGGAACAGGAGAGAGACCCAGTACTTC
CDR3: CASSWNRRETQYF

size: .
V: TRBV19
length: 16
D: .
J: TRBJ2-1
DNA: TGTGCCAGTAGTATTCCCCTCCTCAGCTCCTACAATGAGCAGTTCTTC
CDR3: CASSIPLLSSYNEQFF

size: .
V: TRBV27
length: 15
D: TRBD2
J: TRBJ2-5
DNA: TGTGCCAGCAGTCCCCTAGCGGCGTACCAAGAGACCCAGTACTTC
CDR3: CASSPLAAYQETQYF

size: .
V: TRBV5-1
length: 14
D: TRBD2
J: TRBJ2-1
DNA: TGCGCCAGCAGCTTGGAGGCCCAGCGGGACGAGCAGTTCTTC
CDR3: CASSLEAQRDEQFF

size: .
V: TRBV2
length: 11
D: .
J: TRBJ2-1
DNA: TGTGCCAGCAAACTAGAGGGTGAGCAGTTCTTC
CDR3: CASKLEGEQFF

size: once
V: TRBV5-6
length: 15
D: .
J: TRBJ2-7
DNA: TGTGCCAGCAGCTTAGCAGGCCCCGGGGACTACGAGCAGTACTTC
CDR3: CASSLAGPGDYEQYF